This TCR beta chain is drawn from a study of blood T cell repertoires in COVID-19. The CDR3 runs 14 residues. Between the trimmed V and J ends, which lost 1 base and 4 bases, there was a span of 7 bases. Germline CDR1 reads KGHDR; CDR2 reads SFDVKD. Here immunoSEQ multiplex PCR was the method, and the copy in TCRdb shows in-frame clones only, minus some. The sample lists over 70,000 clones; 75% to 90% were seen once. The receptor was derived from a human donor in a cohort sampled during active COVID-19. The chain joins TRBV24-1 to TRBJ2-1; D unclear. Sequencing was done on a sample of peripheral blood. CDR3 loop: CATSDFEEYNEQFF. The CDR3 nucleotides are TGTGCCACCAGTGATTTTGAGGAGTACAATGAGCAGTTCTTC.